The next 3 T cell receptor beta chains were all read from a single sample in a study of blood T cell repertoires in COVID-19. The table came from immunoSEQ multiplex PCR; TCRdb's copy has only in-frame clones and leaves some out. The sample holds about 52,000 clones, 86% seen once. The sample was peripheral blood. The receptors here all came from a woman of 80 years or more with acute or convalescent COVID-19.

This clone was observed once. The rearrangement links TRBV9 to TRBJ1-6; D is uncertain. V lost 5 bases and J lost 9, with 15 bases in between. Germline lookup yields CDR1 SGDLS and CDR2 YYNGEE. The CDR3 has 14 amino acids. The CDR3 reads CASREGSDGSPLHF. In DNA, the CDR3 is TGTGCCAGCAGGGAGGGATCGGACGGTTCACCCCTCCACTTT. Variable domain in full (rest from reference TRBV9 and TRBJ1-6): DSGVTQTPKHLITATGQRVTLRCSPRSGDLSVYWYQQSLDQGLQFLIQYYNGEERAKGNILERFSAQQFPDLHSELNLSSLELGDSALYFCASREGSDGSPLHFGNGTRLTVT.

This clone was detected a few times. This chain joins TRBV6-5 and TRBJ1-6; perhaps TRBD1 as D (5 bases). The germline V gene encodes CDR1 MNHEY and CDR2 SVGAGI. Trimming took 7 bases from V and 10 from J, leaving 14 bases between them. The CDR3 runs to 13 residues. DNA of the CDR3: TGTGCCAGCAATCCGGCAGGGCCCTCACCCCTCCACTTT. Its protein product is CASNPAGPSPLHF.

V and J are TRBV6-6 and TRBJ1-2; 9 positions match TRBD1. V dropped 2 bases and J dropped 2; count of bases not matched to a gene: 0. The CDR3 extends over 14 amino acids. CDR1 and CDR2 from the germline V gene are MNHNY and SVGAGI (reference sequence). The CDR3 protein is CASSYGTGNYGYTF. CDR3 DNA: TGTGCCAGCAGTTACGGGACAGGGAACTATGGCTACACCTTC.